These 17 T cell receptor beta chains were all obtained from the same sample, sequenced in a study of blood T cell repertoires in COVID-19. Assay: immunoSEQ multiplex PCR; the TCRdb copy retains only in-frame clones and omits some. Counted here are around 140,000 clones, about three quarters occurring once; the ten biggest clones make up just under 3%. The specimen was PBMCs or T cells enriched from blood (not recorded which). The receptors stem from a woman aged 50 to 60 who had recovered from COVID-19.

J is TRBJ1-2 and V is TRBV6-5; TRBD1 agrees at 7 bases. Germline lookup yields CDR1 MNHEY and CDR2 SVGAGI. The CDR3 is 12 residues long. V shed 8 bases and J 3 bases; nucleotides not matched to a gene: 3. This CDR3 reads CASLGQDYGYTF. CDR3 nucleotide sequence: TGTGCCAGCCTAGGACAGGACTATGGCTACACCTTC.

This chain links TRBV2 with TRBJ2-7, with TRBD1 matching over 10 bases. Germline CDR1 and CDR2: SNHLY and FYNNEI. The CDR3 is 16 residues long. Trimming took 3 bases from V and 4 from J; bases not matched to a gene: 9. DNA of the CDR3: TGTGCCAGCAGTGATGCGGGGACAGGGGCAACGTACGAGCAGTACTTC. Encoded protein: CASSDAGTGATYEQYF. Using reference TRBV2 and TRBJ2-7 for the parts outside the CDR3, the full variable domain is EPEVTQTPSHQVTQMGQEVILRCVPISNHLYFYWYRQILGQKVEFLVSFYNNEISEKSEIFDDQFSVERPDGSNFTLKIRSTKLEDSAMYFCASSDAGTGATYEQYFGPGTRLTVT.

This sequence joins TRBV27 and TRBJ1-5; D might be TRBD1 (5 bases). Trimming removed 1 base at V and 1 base at J, with 8 bases between. Looked up from germline, CDR1 is MNHEY and CDR2 is SMNVEV (reference sequence). This CDR3 comprises 15 residues. CDR3: CASSLFGGSNQPQHF. The CDR3, as DNA: TGTGCCAGCAGTTTATTCGGGGGAAGCAATCAGCCCCAGCATTTT.

V is TRBV2 and J is TRBJ2-2, with 8 nucleotides matching TRBD1. The length of the CDR3 is 16 residues. CDR1 is SNHLY and CDR2 is FYNNEI in the germline V gene. J was trimmed by 4 bases and V by 7 bases; bases with no gene match: 11. CDR3 loop: CASIGGTGRLTGELFF. The DNA of the CDR3 is TGTGCCAGCATAGGGGGGACAGGCCGGCTCACCGGGGAGCTGTTTTTT.

The chain joins TRBV27 to TRBJ1-2; D gene ambiguous. The V end lost 8 bases, the J end lost 4 bases, and 17 bases lay between the germline ends. This CDR3 is 14 amino acids long. Germline CDR1 and CDR2: MNHEY and SMNVEV (reference sequence). The CDR3 nucleotides are TGTGCCAGCCGGTCGTCCGGTCTAAGCTATGGCTACACCTTC. Amino acids: CASRSSGLSYGYTF.

The table lists this clone with a few counts. The rearrangement uses TRBV2 and TRBJ2-2, with TRBD1 matching 7 bases. The CDR3 has 15 amino acids. The J segment lost 4 bases and the V segment lost 6 bases, leaving 8 bases of the junction unmatched. The germline V gene has CDR1 SNHLY and CDR2 FYNNEI. The CDR3 nucleotides are TGTGCCAGCAGAAGACAGGGTCTTCCCACCGGGGAGCTGTTTTTT. It yields the protein CASRRQGLPTGELFF.

This clone occurred a few times. The chain employs TRBV4-2 and TRBJ2-7; D may be TRBD1 (5 bases). The V end lost 0 bases, the J end lost 2 bases, and 5 bases lay between the germline ends. The CDR3 has 13 amino acids. Germline CDR1 LGHNA, CDR2 YNFKEQ. CDR3 protein: CASSQDRAYEQYF. CDR3 nucleotides: TGTGCCAGCAGCCAAGACAGGGCCTACGAGCAGTACTTC.

This chain connects TRBV30 to TRBJ1-5; D is undetermined. Germline CDR1 reads GTSNPN; CDR2 reads SVGIG (reference sequence). The V and J ends lost 0 bases and 1 base respectively, with 10 bases between them. CDR3 length: 15 residues. The CDR3 protein is CAWSVRLVSNQPQHF. As DNA, the CDR3 is TGTGCCTGGAGTGTTAGACTTGTCAGCAATCAGCCCCAGCATTTT.

V gene TRBV7-6 combines with J gene TRBJ2-2; 7 positions match TRBD2. From germline, CDR1 is SGHVS and CDR2 FNYEAQ. J lost 1 base, V lost 0 bases, and 2 bases had no gene match. The CDR3 length is 16 residues. CDR3 DNA: TGTGCCAGCAGCTTAGCTCGCGGGAGGAACACCGGGGAGCTGTTTTTT. Protein: CASSLARGRNTGELFF.

The rearrangement joins TRBV6-5 to TRBJ2-1; D perhaps matches TRBD1 (6 bases). The CDR3 runs 15 residues. CDR1 and CDR2 (germline): MNHEY, SVGAGI. Trimming removed 6 bases from V and 2 bases from J, with 14 bases in between. The CDR3 sequence is CASSHDRLTYNEQFF. CDR3 sequence (DNA): TGTGCCAGCAGCCACGACAGGCTAACCTACAATGAGCAGTTCTTC.

This sequence joins TRBV4-1 and TRBJ2-7; 12 bases fit TRBD2. The CDR3 consists of 16 residues. The V gene end was trimmed by 1 base and the J gene end by 6 bases; junction bases not matched to a gene: 7. Germline values: CDR1 MGHRA, CDR2 YSYEKL. DNA for the CDR3: TGCGCCAGCAGCCAAGTTGGACTAGCGGGAAATTCCGAGCAGTACTTC. Encoded protein: CASSQVGLAGNSEQYF.

In its sample, this clone was seen a few times. This rearrangement joins TRBV6-4 to TRBJ2-2; 7 bases agree with TRBD1. CDR1 and CDR2 (germline): MRHNA, SNTAGT. Germline trimming cut 3 bases from V and 1 base from J; bases unmatched to any gene: 5. The CDR3 has 16 residues. The CDR3 loop is CASSERPGGNTGELFF. CDR3 in DNA: TGTGCCAGCAGTGAACGGCCAGGGGGGAACACCGGGGAGCTGTTTTTT.

This clone has a single count. V gene TRBV7-6 combines with J gene TRBJ1-2; D is possibly TRBD1 (5 bases). Germline V gene lookup returns CDR1 SGHVS and CDR2 FNYEAQ. Trimming cost V 1 base and J 0 bases, with 9 bases left between them. The CDR3 contains 15 residues. CDR3 bases: TGTGCCAGCAGCTTAGGTGCGACAGCTAACTATGGCTACACCTTC. Its protein is CASSLGATANYGYTF.

About this clone itself: This CDR3 is also generated by other DNA sequences in the sample. V and J are TRBV5-1 and TRBJ2-1, with 9 bases aligning to TRBD2. This CDR3 spans 15 amino acids. The V segment lost 1 base and the J segment 4 bases; nucleotides outside the gene matches: 3. The germline V gene has CDR1 SGHRS and CDR2 YFSETQ. For the CDR3, the DNA is TGCGCCAGCAGCTTGACTAGCGGGTCTTACAATGAGCAGTTCTTC. Its protein product is CASSLTSGSYNEQFF.

The V call is TRBV13, the J call TRBJ1-4; tentatively, D is TRBD1 (6 bases). Trimming cost V 5 bases and J 4 bases, with 17 bases left between them. The CDR3 spans 16 residues. Germline CDR1 reads PRHDT; CDR2 reads FYEKMQ (reference sequence). In DNA form, the CDR3 reads TGTGCCAGCAGCGACAAACTGACAGGCCTTAATGAAAAACTGTTTTTT. Its translation: CASSDKLTGLNEKLFF. Drawing the rest from reference TRBV13 and TRBJ1-4, the complete variable domain is AAGVIQSPRHLIKEKRETATLKCYPIPRHDTVYWYQQGPGQDPQFLISFYEKMQSDKGSIPDRFSAQQFSDYHSELNMSSLELGDSALYFCASSDKLTGLNEKLFFGSGTQLSVL.

The rearrangement uses TRBV5-1 and TRBJ1-4; D may be TRBD1 (6 bases). This CDR3 has 15 residues. V shed 4 bases and J shed 8 bases, with 18 bases lying between them. Looked up from germline, CDR1 is SGHRS and CDR2 is YFSETQ. CDR3 DNA: TGCGCCAGCAGCGCACAGGGAGTCAGAAGGGAAAAACTGTTTTTT. It codes for CASSAQGVRREKLFF.

This clone was detected only a few times. The chain is built from TRBV6-1 and TRBJ1-5, with unresolved D. Germline values: CDR1 MNHNS, CDR2 SASEGT. Trimming pared 3 bases from V and 2 bases from J, leaving 8 bases between. The CDR3 length is 14 residues. CDR3 coding DNA: TGTGCCAGCAGTGAGGCATACGGCAATCAGCCCCAGCATTTT. Its protein product is CASSEAYGNQPQHF.